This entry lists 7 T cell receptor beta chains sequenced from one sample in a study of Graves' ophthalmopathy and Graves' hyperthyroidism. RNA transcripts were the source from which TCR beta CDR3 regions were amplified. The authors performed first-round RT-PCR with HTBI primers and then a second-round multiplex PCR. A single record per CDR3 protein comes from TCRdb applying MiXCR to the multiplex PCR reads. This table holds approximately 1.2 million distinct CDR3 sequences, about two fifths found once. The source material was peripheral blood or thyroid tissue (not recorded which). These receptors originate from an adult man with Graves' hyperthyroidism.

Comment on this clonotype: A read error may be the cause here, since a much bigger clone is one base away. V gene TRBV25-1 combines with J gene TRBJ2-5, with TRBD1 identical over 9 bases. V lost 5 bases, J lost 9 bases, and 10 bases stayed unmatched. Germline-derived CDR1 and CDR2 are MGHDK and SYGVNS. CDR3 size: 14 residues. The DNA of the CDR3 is TGTGCCAGCAGTCTCCCGACAGGGGGTGAGGCCCAGTACTTC. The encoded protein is CASSLPTGGEAQYF. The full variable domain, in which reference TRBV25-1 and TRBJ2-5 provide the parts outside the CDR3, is EADIYQTPRYLVIGTGKKITLECSQTMGHDKMYWYQQDPGMELHLIHYSYGVNSTEKGDLSSESTVSRIRTEHFPLTLESARPSHTSQYLCASSLPTGGEAQYFGPGTRLLVL.

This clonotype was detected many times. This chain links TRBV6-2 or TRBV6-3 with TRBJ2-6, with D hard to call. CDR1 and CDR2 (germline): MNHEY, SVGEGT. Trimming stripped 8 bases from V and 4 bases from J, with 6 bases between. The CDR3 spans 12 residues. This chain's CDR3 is CASSWGANVLTF. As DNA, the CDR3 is TGTGCCAGCTCCTGGGGGGCCAACGTCCTGACTTTC.

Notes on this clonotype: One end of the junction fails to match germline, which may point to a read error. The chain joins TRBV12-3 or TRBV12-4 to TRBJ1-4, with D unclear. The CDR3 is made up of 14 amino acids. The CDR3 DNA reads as TGTGCCAGCAGTTTCCCCGGGATTAATGAAAGACTGTTTTTT. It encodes CASSFPGINERLFF.

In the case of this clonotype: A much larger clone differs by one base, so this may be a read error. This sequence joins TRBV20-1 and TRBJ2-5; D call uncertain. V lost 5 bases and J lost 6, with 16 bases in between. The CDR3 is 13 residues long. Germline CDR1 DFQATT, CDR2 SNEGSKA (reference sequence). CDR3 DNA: TGCAGTGCTCGCGGACCTTTAAGAAAGACCCAGTACTTC. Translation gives CSARGPLRKTQYF.

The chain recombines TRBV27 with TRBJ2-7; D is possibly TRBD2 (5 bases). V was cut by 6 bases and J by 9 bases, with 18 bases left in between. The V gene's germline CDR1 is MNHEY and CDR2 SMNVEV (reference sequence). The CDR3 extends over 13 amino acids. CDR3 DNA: TGTGCCAGCAGCCTAAGGGAGTCGGACGGGCAGTACTTC. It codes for CASSLRESDGQYF.

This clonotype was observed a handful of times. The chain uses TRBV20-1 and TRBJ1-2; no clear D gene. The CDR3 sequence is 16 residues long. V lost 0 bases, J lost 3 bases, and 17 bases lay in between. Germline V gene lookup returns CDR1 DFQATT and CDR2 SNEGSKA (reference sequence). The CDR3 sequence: CSAREDSDAWDYGYTF. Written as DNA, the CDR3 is TGCAGTGCTAGAGAGGACTCGGACGCGTGGGACTATGGCTACACCTTC.

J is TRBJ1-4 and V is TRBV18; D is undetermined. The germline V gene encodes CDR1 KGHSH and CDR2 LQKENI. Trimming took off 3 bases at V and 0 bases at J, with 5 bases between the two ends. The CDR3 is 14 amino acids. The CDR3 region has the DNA TGTGCCAGCTCACCCGAAGCAACTAATGAAAAACTGTTTTTT. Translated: CASSPEATNEKLFF. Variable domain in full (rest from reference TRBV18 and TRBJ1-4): NAGVMQNPRHLVRRRGQEARLRCSPMKGHSHVYWYRQLPEEGLKFMVYLQKENIIDESGMPKERFSAEFPKEGPSILRIQQVVRGDSAAYFCASSPEATNEKLFFGSGTQLSVL.